This T cell receptor beta chain is from a study of shared clonotypes between healthy human individuals. Original analysis: In the immunoSEQ data, sequences were junction-only and lacked quality scores, so filtering differed. Clones were sequenced by immunoSEQ multiplex PCR, and TCRdb holds only the in-frame ones, with some missing. V and J calls and clone size are as listed in that table; D and trimming were resolved from the DNA. The profile shows more than 2 million clones, about 93% of them singletons. Naive CD8 cells comprised CD45RO-negative, CCR7-positively selected cells, excluding terminally differentiated effector memory CD45RA+ cells. In germline, CDR1 is SEHNR, CDR2 FQNEAQ (reference sequence). The CDR3 runs 15 residues. With V trimmed by 5 bases and J by 5 bases, 11 bases remained unmatched. Study conclusions and caveats: The naive CD4 repertoires of several donors were compared, and around 4.9% of clonotypes were shared. Memory subsets generally showed lower estimated richness than naive subsets.

As to this clone: Antigen specificity is unknown.

V and J are TRBV7-9 and TRBJ2-7, with 8 bases fitting TRBD1. The receptor was isolated from a man younger than 35 in good health. Some clones in this sample may be carry-over from other donors' samples. The sample taken for sequencing was naive CD8+ T cells from PBMCs. CDR3 coding DNA: TGTGCCAGCAGCGCTAAGGACAGGGCAACGGACGAGCAGTACTTC. Its translation: CASSAKDRATDEQYF.